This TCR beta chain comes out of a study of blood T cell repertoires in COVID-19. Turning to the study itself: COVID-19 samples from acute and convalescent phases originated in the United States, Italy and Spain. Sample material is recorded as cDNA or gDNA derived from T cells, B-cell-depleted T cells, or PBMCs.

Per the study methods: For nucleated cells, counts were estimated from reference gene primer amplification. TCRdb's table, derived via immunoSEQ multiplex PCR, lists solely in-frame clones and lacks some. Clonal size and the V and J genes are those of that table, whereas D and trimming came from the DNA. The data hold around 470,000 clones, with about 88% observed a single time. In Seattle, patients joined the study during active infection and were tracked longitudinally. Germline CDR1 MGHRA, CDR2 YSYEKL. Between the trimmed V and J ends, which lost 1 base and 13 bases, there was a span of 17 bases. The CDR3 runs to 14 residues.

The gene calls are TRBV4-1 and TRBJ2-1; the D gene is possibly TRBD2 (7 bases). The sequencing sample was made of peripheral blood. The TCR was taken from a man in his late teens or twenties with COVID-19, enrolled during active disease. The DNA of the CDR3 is TGCGCCAGCAGCCAAGGGGAGGGGGAGGGCGTTCAGTTCTTC. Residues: CASSQGEGEGVQFF.